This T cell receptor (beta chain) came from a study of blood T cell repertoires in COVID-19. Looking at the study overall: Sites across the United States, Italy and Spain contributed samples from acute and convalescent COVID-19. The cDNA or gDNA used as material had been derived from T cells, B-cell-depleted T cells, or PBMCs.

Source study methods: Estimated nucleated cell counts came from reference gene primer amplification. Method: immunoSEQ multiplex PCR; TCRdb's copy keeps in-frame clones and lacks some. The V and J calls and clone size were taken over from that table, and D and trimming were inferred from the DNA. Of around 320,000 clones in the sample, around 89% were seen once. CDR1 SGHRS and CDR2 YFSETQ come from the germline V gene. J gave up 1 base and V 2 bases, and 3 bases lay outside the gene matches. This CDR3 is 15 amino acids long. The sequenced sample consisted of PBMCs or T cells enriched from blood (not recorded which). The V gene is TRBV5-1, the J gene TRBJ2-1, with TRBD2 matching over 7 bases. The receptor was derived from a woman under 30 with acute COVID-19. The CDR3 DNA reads TGCGCCAGCAGCTTCCTAGCGGATTCCTACAATGAGCAGTTCTTC. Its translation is CASSFLADSYNEQFF. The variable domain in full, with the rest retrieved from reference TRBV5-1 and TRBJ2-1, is KAGVTQTPRYLIKTRGQQVTLSCSPISGHRSVSWYQQTPGQGLQFLFEYFSETQRNKGNFPGRFSGRQFSNSRSEMNVSTLELGDSALYLCASSFLADSYNEQFFGPGTRLTVL.